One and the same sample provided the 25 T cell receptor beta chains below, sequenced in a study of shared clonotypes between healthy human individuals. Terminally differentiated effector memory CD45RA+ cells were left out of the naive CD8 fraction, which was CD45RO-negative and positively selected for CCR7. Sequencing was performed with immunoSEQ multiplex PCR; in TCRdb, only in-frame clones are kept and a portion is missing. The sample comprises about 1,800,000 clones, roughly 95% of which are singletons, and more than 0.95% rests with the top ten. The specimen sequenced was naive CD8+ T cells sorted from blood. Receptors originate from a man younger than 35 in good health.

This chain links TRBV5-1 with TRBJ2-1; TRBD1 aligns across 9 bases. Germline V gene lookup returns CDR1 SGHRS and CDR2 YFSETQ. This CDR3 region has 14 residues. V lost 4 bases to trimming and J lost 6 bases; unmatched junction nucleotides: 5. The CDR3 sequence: CASSEDRGGNEQFF. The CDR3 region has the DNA TGCGCCAGCAGCGAGGACAGGGGTGGCAATGAGCAGTTCTTC.

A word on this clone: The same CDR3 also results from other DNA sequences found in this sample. The CDR3 region is CASSPGDSYEQYF. In DNA form, the CDR3 reads TGTGCCAGCTCACCGGGGGACTCCTACGAGCAGTACTTC. V and J are TRBV18 and TRBJ2-7; D may match TRBD1 or TRBD2 (5 bases each). This CDR3 contains 13 residues. Germline CDR1 reads KGHSH; CDR2 reads LQKENI. Trimming left V 3 bases short and J 0 bases short, with 6 bases between.

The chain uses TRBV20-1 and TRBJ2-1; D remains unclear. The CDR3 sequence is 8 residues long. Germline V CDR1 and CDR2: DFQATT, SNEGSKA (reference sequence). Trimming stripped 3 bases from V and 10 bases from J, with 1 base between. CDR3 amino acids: CSAREQFF. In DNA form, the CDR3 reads TGCAGTGCTAGGGAGCAGTTCTTC.

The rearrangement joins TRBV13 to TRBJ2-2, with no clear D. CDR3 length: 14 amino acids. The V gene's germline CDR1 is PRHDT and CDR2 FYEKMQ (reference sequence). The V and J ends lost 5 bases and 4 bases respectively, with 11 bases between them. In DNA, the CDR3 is TGTGCCAGCAGCCCGGACCACGGCACCGGGGAGCTGTTTTTT. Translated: CASSPDHGTGELFF.

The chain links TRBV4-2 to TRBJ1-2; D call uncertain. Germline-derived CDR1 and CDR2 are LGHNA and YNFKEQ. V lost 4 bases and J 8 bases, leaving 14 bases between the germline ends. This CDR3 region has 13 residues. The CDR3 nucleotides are TGTGCCAGCAGCCCCCGGGAGGGTGGAGGCTACACCTTC. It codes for CASSPREGGGYTF.

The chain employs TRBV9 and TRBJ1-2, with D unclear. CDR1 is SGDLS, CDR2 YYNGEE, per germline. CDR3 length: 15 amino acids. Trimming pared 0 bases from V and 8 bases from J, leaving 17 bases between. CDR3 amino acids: CASSVDSLSGGGYTF. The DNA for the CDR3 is TGTGCCAGCAGCGTAGACAGTCTCTCCGGTGGAGGCTACACCTTC.

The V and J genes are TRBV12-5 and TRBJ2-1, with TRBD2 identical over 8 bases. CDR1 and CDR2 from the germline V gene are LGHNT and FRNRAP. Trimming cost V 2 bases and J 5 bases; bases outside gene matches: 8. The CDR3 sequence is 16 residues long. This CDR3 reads CASGLSGTRTHNEQFF. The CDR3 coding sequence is TGTGCTAGTGGTTTGTCCGGGACTAGGACCCACAATGAGCAGTTCTTC.

This CDR3 is CASSEGPEETQYF. The CDR3, as DNA: TGTGCCAGCAGTGAAGGGCCAGAAGAGACCCAGTACTTC. This rearrangement joins TRBV2 to TRBJ2-5; D uncertain. Per the germline V gene, CDR1 is SNHLY and CDR2 is FYNNEI. This CDR3 has 13 residues. V shed 1 base and J shed 3 bases, with 6 bases lying between them. Drawing the rest from reference TRBV2 and TRBJ2-5, the complete variable domain is EPEVTQTPSHQVTQMGQEVILRCVPISNHLYFYWYRQILGQKVEFLVSFYNNEISEKSEIFDDQFSVERPDGSNFTLKIRSTKLEDSAMYFCASSEGPEETQYFGPGTRLLVL.

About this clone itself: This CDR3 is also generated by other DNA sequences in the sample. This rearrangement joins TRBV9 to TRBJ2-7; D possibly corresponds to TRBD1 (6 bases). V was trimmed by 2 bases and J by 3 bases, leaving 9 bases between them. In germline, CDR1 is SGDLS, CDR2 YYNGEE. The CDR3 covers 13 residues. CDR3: CASSVGTLYEQYF. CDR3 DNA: TGTGCCAGCAGCGTCGGGACACTCTACGAGCAGTACTTC.

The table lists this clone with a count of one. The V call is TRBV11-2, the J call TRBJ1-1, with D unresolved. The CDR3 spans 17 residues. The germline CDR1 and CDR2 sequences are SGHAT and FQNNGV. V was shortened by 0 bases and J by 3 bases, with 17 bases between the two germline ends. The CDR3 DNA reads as TGTGCCAGCAGCTTAGATCTGCCGCCAATAGGACACACTGAAGCTTTCTTT. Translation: CASSLDLPPIGHTEAFF.

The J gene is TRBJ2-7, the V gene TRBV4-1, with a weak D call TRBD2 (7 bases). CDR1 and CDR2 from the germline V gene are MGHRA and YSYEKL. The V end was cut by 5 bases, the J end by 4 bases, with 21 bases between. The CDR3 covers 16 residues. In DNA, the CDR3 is TGCGCCAGCAGCTCGGGGGCGGGGACTATACCGTACGAGCAGTACTTC. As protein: CASSSGAGTIPYEQYF.

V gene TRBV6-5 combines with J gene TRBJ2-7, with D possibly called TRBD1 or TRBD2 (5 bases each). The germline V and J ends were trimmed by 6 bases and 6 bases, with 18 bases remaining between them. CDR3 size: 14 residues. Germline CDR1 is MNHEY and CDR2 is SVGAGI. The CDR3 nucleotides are TGTGCCAGCAGCTACCGAGGGGCGCCCCGCGAGCAGTACTTC. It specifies CASSYRGAPREQYF.

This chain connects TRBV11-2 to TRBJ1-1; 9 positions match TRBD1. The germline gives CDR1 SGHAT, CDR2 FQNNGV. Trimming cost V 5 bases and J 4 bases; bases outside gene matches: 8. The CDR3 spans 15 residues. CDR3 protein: CASSASQGASTEAFF. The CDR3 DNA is TGTGCCAGCAGCGCCTCACAGGGGGCGAGCACTGAAGCTTTCTTT.

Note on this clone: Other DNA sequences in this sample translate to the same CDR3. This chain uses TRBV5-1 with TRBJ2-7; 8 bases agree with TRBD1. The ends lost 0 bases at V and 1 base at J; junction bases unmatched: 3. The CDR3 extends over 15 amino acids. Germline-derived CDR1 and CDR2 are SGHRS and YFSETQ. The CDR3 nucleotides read TGCGCCAGCAGCTTGGGGCAGGGGGCGTCCTACGAGCAGTACTTC. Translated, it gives CASSLGQGASYEQYF.

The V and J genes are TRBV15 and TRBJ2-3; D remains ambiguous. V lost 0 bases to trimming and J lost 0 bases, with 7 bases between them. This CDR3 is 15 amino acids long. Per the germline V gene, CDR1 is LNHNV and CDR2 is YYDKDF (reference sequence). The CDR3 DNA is TGTGCCACCAGCAGAGATATGGGCAGCACAGATACGCAGTATTTT. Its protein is CATSRDMGSTDTQYF. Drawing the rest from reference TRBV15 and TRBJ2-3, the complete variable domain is DAMVIQNPRYQVTQFGKPVTLSCSQTLNHNVMYWYQQKSSQAPKLLFHYYDKDFNNEADTPDNFQSRRPNTSFCFLDIRSPGLGDTAMYLCATSRDMGSTDTQYFGPGTRLTVL.

CDR3 amino acids: CASSTGVPGEQYF. The CDR3 nucleotides are TGTGCCAGCAGCACAGGGGTGCCAGGGGAGCAGTACTTC. The chain is built from TRBV27 and TRBJ2-7; 7 nucleotides match TRBD1. V trimming: 6 bases; J trimming: 7 bases; junction bases outside the gene matches: 9. This CDR3 has 13 residues. CDR1 is MNHEY and CDR2 is SMNVEV in the germline V gene (reference sequence).

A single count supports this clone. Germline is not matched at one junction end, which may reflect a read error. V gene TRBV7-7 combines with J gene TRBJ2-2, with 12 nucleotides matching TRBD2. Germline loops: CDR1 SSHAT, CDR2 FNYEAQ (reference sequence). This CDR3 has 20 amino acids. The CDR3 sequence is CASSLDPFLAGGTNTGELFF. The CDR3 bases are TGTGCTAGCAGCTTAGACCCGTTTCTAGCGGGGGGGACGAACACCGGGGAGCTGTTTTTT.

CDR3 nucleotide sequence: TGTGCCACCAGCAGCGCAGGGGTAATAGGCTATGGCTACACCTTC. Protein product: CATSSAGVIGYGYTF. This chain connects TRBV15 to TRBJ1-2, with D perhaps matching TRBD1 (6 bases). Trimming cost V 3 bases and J 4 bases, with 15 bases left between them. Per the germline V gene, CDR1 is LNHNV and CDR2 is YYDKDF (reference sequence). The CDR3 runs 15 residues.

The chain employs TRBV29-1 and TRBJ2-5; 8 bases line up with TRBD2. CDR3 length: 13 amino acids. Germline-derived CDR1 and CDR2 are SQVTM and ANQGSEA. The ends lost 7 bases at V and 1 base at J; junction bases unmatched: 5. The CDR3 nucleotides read TGCAGCGGGTTAGCGGGGATCCAAGAGACCCAGTACTTC. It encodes CSGLAGIQETQYF.

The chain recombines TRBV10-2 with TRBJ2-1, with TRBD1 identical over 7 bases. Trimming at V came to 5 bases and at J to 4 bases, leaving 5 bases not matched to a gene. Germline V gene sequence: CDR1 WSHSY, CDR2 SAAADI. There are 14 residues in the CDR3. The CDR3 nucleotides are TGCGCCAGCAGTTCGGGACAGCAGTACAATGAGCAGTTCTTC. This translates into CASSSGQQYNEQFF.

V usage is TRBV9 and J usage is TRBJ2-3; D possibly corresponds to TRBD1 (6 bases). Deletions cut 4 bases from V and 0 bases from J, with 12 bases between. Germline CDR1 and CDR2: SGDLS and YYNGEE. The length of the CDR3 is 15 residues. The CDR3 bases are TGTGCCAGCAGCCGTGAGGGGGTAAGCACAGATACGCAGTATTTT. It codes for CASSREGVSTDTQYF.

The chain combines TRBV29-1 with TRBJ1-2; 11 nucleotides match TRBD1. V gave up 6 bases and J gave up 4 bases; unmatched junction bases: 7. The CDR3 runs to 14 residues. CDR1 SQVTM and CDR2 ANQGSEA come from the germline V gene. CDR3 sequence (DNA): TGCAGCGTGACAGGACAGGGGGCGTTCTATGGCTACACCTTC. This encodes CSVTGQGAFYGYTF.

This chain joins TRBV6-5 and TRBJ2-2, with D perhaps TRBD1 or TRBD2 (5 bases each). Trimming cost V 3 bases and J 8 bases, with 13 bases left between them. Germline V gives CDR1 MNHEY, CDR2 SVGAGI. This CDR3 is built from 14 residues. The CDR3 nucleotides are TGTGCCAGCAGTTATCCTCCTTGGGGGGGGGAGCTGTTTTTT. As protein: CASSYPPWGGELFF.

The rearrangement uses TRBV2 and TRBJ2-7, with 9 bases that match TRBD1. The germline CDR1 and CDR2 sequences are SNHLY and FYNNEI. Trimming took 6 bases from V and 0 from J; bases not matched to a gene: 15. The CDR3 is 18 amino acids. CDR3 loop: CASSETGGQSSSSYEQYF. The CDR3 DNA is TGTGCCAGCAGCGAAACAGGGGGCCAGTCCTCGAGCTCCTACGAGCAGTACTTC.

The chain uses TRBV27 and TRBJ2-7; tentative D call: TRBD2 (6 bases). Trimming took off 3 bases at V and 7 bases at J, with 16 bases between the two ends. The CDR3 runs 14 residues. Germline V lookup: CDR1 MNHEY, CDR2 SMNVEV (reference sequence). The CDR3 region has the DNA TGTGCCAGCAGTTTGGGCGGGACCCCTGGGGAGCAGTACTTC. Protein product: CASSLGGTPGEQYF.